The T cell receptor (beta chain) under discussion was sequenced for a study of T cell changes during pregnancy in multiple sclerosis. Sequenced by immunoSEQ multiplex PCR; TCRdb stores in-frame clones only, minus some. The table lists 85,000 to 100,000 clones, approximately 90% of them singletons. The CDR3 has 17 amino acids. Germline CDR1 is SGHAT and CDR2 is FQNNGV. The J segment lost 4 bases and the V segment lost 1 base, leaving 6 bases of the junction unmatched. This chain links TRBV11-2 with TRBJ2-3, with 12 bases fitting TRBD2. This clonotype was obtained from a female donor with multiple sclerosis, enrolled in a pregnancy study. The sequencing used peripheral blood, collected before pregnancy. CDR3 nucleotide sequence: TGTGCCAGCAGCTTAGTTAGCCCTAGCGGGGGGGCAGATACGCAGTATTTT. This codes for CASSLVSPSGGADTQYF.